This entry is about one TCR beta chain. Across about two dozen US areas, participants ranged in age from roughly 18 to 89 years. Cohort allocation depended upon clinical history that participants reported. In the original workflow: Counts of nucleated cells, estimated from reference gene primer amplification, were obtained. The protocol was immunoSEQ multiplex PCR, while the TCRdb copy is restricted to in-frame clones and leaves out a portion. V, J and clone size are those of that table, while D and trimming were read from the DNA. The sample includes 110,000 to 150,000 clones, approximately 80% of them seen just once. From germline, CDR1 is MGHRA and CDR2 YSYEKL. V gave up 0 bases and J gave up 1 base; unmatched junction bases: 1. The CDR3 contains 15 residues. These data originate in a study of blood T cell repertoires in COVID-19. Study context: Material from acute and convalescent COVID-19 was sourced from the United States, Italy and Spain.

The receptor's source is a woman aged 40-49 years who had recovered from COVID-19. The source material was PBMCs or T cells enriched from blood (not recorded which). The chain has TRBV4-1 and TRBJ2-5, with TRBD2 matching 8 bases. The CDR3 DNA sequence: TGCGCCAGCAGCCAAGAGCGGGGGGCCCAAGAGACCCAGTACTTC. Translated, it gives CASSQERGAQETQYF.